This T cell receptor beta chain was sequenced during a study of T cell responses to AZD1222 COVID-19 vaccine. Findings of the study overall: Two AZD1222 doses significantly raised spike-specific TCR breadth and depth over controls. Reportedly, nearly half of unique spike TCRs recognized epitopes outside B.1.351/B.1.1.7 mutations. Only a handful of people who got AZD1222 tested seropositive at baseline.

Trimming removed 4 bases from V and 4 bases from J, with 15 bases in between. This CDR3 region has 15 residues. Germline V CDR1 and CDR2: LGHNA, YNFKEQ. This clone turned up a few times. Its antigen is currently unknown. Measured with immunoSEQ multiplex PCR; TCRdb has only the in-frame clones, and not every one. The sample carries approximately 120,000 clones, approximately 88% recorded once. The gene calls are TRBV4-2 and TRBJ2-3; no clear D. The sequence was collected from an adult in good health. The sequenced sample was peripheral blood, obtained on day 0 of AZD1222 vaccination. CDR3 in amino acids: CASSPTTLKADTQYF. CDR3 in DNA: TGTGCCAGCAGCCCCACCACACTTAAGGCAGATACGCAGTATTTT.